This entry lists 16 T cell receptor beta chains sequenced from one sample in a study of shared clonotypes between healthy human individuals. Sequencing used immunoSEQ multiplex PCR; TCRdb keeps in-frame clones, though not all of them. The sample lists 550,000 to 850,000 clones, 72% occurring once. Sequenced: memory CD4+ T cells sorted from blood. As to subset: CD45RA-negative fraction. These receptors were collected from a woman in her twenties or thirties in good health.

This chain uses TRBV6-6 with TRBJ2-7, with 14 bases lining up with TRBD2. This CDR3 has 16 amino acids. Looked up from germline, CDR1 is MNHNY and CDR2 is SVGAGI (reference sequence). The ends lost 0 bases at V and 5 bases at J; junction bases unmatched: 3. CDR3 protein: CASSYSRTSGRHEQYF. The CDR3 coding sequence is TGTGCCAGCAGTTACTCCCGGACTAGCGGGAGGCACGAGCAGTACTTC.

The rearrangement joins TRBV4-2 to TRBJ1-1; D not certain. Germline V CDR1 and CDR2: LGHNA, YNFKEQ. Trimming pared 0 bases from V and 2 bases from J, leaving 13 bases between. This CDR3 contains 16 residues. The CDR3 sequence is CASSQDKNTVNTEAFF. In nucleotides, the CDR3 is TGTGCCAGCAGCCAAGATAAAAATACAGTCAACACTGAAGCTTTCTTT.

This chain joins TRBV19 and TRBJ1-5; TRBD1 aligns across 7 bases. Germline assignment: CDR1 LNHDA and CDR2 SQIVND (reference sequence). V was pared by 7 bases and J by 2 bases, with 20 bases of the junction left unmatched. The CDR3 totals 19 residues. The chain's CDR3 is CASTLRLVQGIFGNQPQHF. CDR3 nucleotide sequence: TGTGCCAGTACTTTACGGTTGGTACAGGGGATTTTTGGCAATCAGCCCCAGCATTTT.

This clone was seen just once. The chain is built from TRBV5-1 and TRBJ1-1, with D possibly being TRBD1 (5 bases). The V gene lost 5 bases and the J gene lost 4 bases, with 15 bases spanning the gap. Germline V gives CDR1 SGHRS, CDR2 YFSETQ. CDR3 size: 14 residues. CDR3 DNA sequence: TGCGCCAGCAGGAGGGACGAAGTGAGCACTGAAGCTTTCTTT. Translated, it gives CASRRDEVSTEAFF.

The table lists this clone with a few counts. As DNA, the CDR3 is TGTGCCAGCAGCTTATCCCCAGGGGCAGGCTATGGCTACACCTTC. Translated: CASSLSPGAGYGYTF. This chain joins TRBV7-3 and TRBJ1-2; D might be TRBD1 (6 bases). Germline CDR1 is SGHTA and CDR2 is FQGTGA. This CDR3 has 15 amino acids. V was pared by 2 bases and J by 4 bases, with 14 bases between.

The CDR3 coding sequence is TGCGCCAGCAGCTTGGAGGGGGCGGATGATGGGCAGTACTTC. It encodes CASSLEGADDGQYF. The chain combines TRBV5-1 with TRBJ2-7; 7 nucleotides align to TRBD1. Trimming took 0 bases from V and 9 from J; bases not matched to a gene: 9. This CDR3 region has 14 residues. Germline CDR1 reads SGHRS; CDR2 reads YFSETQ.

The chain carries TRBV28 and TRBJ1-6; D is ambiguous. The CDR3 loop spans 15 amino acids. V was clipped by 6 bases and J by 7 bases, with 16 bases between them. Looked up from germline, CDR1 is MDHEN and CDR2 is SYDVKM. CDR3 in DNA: TGTGCCAGCAGCGAACCCCCGGGTAACAATTCACCCCTCCACTTT. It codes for CASSEPPGNNSPLHF.

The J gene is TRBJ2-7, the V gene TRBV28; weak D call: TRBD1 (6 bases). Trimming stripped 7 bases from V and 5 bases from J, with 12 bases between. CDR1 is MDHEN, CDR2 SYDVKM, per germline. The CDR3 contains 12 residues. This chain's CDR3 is CASTNRVHEQYF. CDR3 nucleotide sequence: TGTGCCAGCACCAACAGGGTCCACGAGCAGTACTTC.

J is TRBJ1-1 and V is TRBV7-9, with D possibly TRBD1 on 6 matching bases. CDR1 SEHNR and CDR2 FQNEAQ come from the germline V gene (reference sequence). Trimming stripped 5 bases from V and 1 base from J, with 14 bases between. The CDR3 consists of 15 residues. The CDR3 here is CASSPKGQWNTEAFF. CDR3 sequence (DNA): TGTGCCAGCAGCCCGAAAGGACAGTGGAACACTGAAGCTTTCTTT.

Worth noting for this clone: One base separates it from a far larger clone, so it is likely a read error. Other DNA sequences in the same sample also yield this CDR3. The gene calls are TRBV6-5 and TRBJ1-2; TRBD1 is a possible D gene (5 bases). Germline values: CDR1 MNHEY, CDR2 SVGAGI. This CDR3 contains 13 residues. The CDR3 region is CASSATGAHLYTF. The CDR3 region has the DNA TGTGCCAGCAGTGCGACCGGGGCACACCTCTACACCTTT.

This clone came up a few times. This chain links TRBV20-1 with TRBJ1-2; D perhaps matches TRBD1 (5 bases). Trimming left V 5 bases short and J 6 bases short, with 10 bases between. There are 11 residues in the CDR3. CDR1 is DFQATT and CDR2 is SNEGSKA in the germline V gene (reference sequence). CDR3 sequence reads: CSASRGDGYTF. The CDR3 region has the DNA TGCAGTGCTTCCCGGGGGGATGGCTACACCTTC.

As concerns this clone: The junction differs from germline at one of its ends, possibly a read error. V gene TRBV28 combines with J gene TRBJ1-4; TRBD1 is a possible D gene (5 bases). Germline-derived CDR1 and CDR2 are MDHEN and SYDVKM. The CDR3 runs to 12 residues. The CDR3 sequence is CASSFGDRALIF. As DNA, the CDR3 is TGTGCCAGCAGTTTCGGGGACCGGGCCCTTATTTTT.

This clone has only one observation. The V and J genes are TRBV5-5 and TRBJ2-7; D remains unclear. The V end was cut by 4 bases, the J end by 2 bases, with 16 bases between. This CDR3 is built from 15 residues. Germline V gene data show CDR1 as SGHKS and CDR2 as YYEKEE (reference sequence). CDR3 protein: CASSVAPTATYEQYF. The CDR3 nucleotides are TGTGCCAGCAGCGTCGCCCCCACTGCTACCTACGAGCAGTACTTC.

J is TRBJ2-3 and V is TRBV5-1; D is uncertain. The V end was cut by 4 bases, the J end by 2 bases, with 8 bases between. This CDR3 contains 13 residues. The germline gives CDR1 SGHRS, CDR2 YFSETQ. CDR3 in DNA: TGCGCCAGCAGCGTAAGCTTCACAGATACGCAGTATTTT. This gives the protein CASSVSFTDTQYF. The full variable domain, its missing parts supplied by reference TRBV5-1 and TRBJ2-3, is KAGVTQTPRYLIKTRGQQVTLSCSPISGHRSVSWYQQTPGQGLQFLFEYFSETQRNKGNFPGRFSGRQFSNSRSEMNVSTLELGDSALYLCASSVSFTDTQYFGPGTRLTVL.

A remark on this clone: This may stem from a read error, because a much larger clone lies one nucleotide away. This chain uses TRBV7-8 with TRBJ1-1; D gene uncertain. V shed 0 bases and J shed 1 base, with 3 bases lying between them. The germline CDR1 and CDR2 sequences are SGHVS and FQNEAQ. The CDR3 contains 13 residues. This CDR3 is CASSLAANTEAFF. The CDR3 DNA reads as TGTGCCAGCAGCTTAGCCGCGAACACTGAAGCTTTCTTT.

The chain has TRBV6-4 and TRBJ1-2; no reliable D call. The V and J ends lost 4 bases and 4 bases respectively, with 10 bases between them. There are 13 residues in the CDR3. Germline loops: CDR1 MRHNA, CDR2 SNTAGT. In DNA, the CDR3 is TGTGCCAGCAGTGCGACGAGCAGCTATGGCTACACCTTC. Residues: CASSATSSYGYTF.